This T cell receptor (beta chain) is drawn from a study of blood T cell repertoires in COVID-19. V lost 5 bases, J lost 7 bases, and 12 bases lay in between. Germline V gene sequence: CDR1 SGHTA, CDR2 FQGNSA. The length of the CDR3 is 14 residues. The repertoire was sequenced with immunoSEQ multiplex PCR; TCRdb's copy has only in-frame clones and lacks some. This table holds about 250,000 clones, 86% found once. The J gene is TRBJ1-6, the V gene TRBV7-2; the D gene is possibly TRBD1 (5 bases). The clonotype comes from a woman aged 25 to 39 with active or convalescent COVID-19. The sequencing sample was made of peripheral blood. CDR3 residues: CASSEGRENSPLHF. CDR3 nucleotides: TGTGCCAGCAGCGAGGGACGGGAGAATTCACCCCTCCACTTT.